The entry below gives a single T cell receptor beta chain sequence along with its context. Antigen unknown. Sequencing of DNA taken from cultured CD4+ T cells relied on the Oncomine TCR Beta short-read assay. TCRdb re-analysed the PCR reads in MiXCR, keeping a single row per CDR3 protein. Among some 3,000 distinct CDR3 sequences listed, more than 70% were seen once. The sample originates from a study of vaccination and CD4 T cells after COVID-19. About the research overall: Two mRNA vaccine doses were given, either BNT162b2 or mRNA-1273. Sampling that followed vaccination took place a median approximately 79 days after dose two, within a range of 14 to 241.

Treatment in this sample: 10-day PBMC culture with coronavirus spike peptide pools or control peptides (ViraFEST assay). The CDR3 covers 13 residues. V was pared by 5 bases and J by 5 bases, with 6 bases of the junction left unmatched. Germline V gene sequence: CDR1 DFQATT, CDR2 SNEGSKA (reference sequence). The receptor was isolated from a human donor who had recovered from COVID-19. The chain couples TRBV20-1 to TRBJ1-5, with 7 bases fitting TRBD1. Sequencing input: CD4+ T cells from blood, cultured in vitro. As DNA, the CDR3 is TGCAGTGCTCAAGGGACAGCGGATCAGCCCCAGCATTTT. The encoded protein is CSAQGTADQPQHF.